The rows below give T cell receptor beta chains drawn from one sample of a study of blood T cell repertoires in COVID-19. The method was immunoSEQ multiplex PCR; TCRdb's version includes in-frame clones alone and lacks a portion of them. There are 200,000 to 250,000 clones in the sample; roughly nine tenths occur only once, and 0.82% lies in the top ten. Sequenced input: peripheral blood. The receptors shown here come from a man aged 55 to 69 with COVID-19, enrolled during active disease. CDR3s include the opening cysteine and the closing phenylalanine or tryptophan. Each record gives: D gene, clone size, V gene, J gene, CDR3 protein, CDR3 DNA. A D gene is named only where the DNA matches it firmly. Only some rows state a clone size, as once, few, many or a class for expanded clones.

>TRBD2|-|TRBV19|TRBJ2-7
CASSSGLAGGPAYEQYF
TGTGCCAGTAGTTCAGGACTAGCGGGAGGGCCCGCCTACGAGCAGTACTTC
>-|-|TRBV18|TRBJ2-7
CASSPGDEQYF
TGTGCCAGCTCACCCGGGGACGAGCAGTACTTC
>-|-|TRBV12-3/TRBV12-4|TRBJ1-3
CASKSGGNTIYF
TGTGCCAGCAAGTCGGGGGGAAACACCATATATTTT
>TRBD1|-|TRBV19|TRBJ1-2
CASSIDRRAGGNYGYTF
TGTGCCAGTAGTATAGATCGGAGGGCAGGGGGGAACTATGGCTACACCTTC
>-|once|TRBV29-1|TRBJ1-2
CSVTGGASYGYTF
TGCAGCGTTACTGGAGGGGCGTCCTATGGCTACACCTTC
>TRBD1|-|TRBV3-1/TRBV3-2|TRBJ1-3
CASTRGQAFSGNTIYF
TGTGCCAGCACCCGAGGACAGGCTTTCTCTGGAAACACCATATATTTT
>TRBD1|once|TRBV5-4|TRBJ2-1
CASLLQGATTNEQFF
TGTGCCAGCCTGTTACAGGGGGCGACAACAAATGAGCAGTTCTTC
>-|-|TRBV30|TRBJ1-1
CAWSVTGISTEAFF
TGTGCCTGGAGTGTTACAGGGATTAGCACTGAAGCTTTCTTT
>TRBD1|-|TRBV4-2|TRBJ1-2
CASSQTGGGYGYTF
TGTGCCAGCAGCCAAACAGGGGGGGGATATGGCTACACCTTC
>-|-|TRBV5-1|TRBJ1-6
CASSPEATGTRPLHF
TGCGCCAGCAGCCCCGAAGCGACAGGTACGAGACCCCTCCACTTT
>-|-|TRBV6-5|TRBJ2-1
CASSSTQGLGYNEQFF
TGTGCCAGCAGTTCCACACAGGGCTTAGGCTACAATGAGCAGTTCTTC
>TRBD1|-|TRBV9|TRBJ2-3
CASSALQGARRDTQYF
TGTGCCAGCAGCGCCCTCCAGGGGGCCCGAAGAGATACGCAGTATTTT
>TRBD2|few|TRBV28|TRBJ2-7
CASSHTSGRPFSYEQYF
TGTGCCAGCAGCCACACTAGCGGGAGGCCGTTCTCCTACGAGCAGTACTTC
>TRBD2|-|TRBV7-2|TRBJ2-3
CASSLSGADTQYF
TGTGCCAGCAGCTTGAGCGGGGCAGATACGCAGTATTTT